This TCR beta chain was sequenced during a study of T cell repertoires in cytomegalovirus infection. Study-wide context: Well-studied HLA-B-restricted CMV epitopes were used in the study alongside recently identified HLA-C-restricted ones. Public TCR beta signatures were indicative of both CMV infection and a matching HLA type. Study outcomes and limitations: Cumulated frequencies of public TCR beta families served to identify carriers of CMV plus the relevant HLA. Clonotypes of TCR beta that were HLA-C-restricted and CMV-specific dominated the ex vivo response.

The germline CDR1 and CDR2 sequences are MNHEY and SVGEGT. This CDR3 spans 16 amino acids. Trimming took 2 bases from V and 1 from J, leaving 9 bases between them. As for this clonotype: What it recognizes is unknown.

TCRdb processed the reads anew with MiXCR; each CDR3 protein has one entry. The top ten clones hold about a sixth of a sample with about 500,000 distinct CDR3 sequences, 33% of them seen once. The TCR was taken from a human donor in good health (CMV status not recorded). Some clones in this sample may be carry-over from other donors' samples. This sample comprised cultured PBMCs, obtained from culture after CMV antigen stimulation. This chain links TRBV6-2 or TRBV6-3 with TRBJ2-6, with a possible D match to TRBD1 (6 bases). This CDR3 reads CASSYTGRSGANVLTF. CDR3 nucleotides: TGTGCCAGCAGTTACACAGGGCGGTCTGGGGCCAACGTCCTGACTTTC.